What follows describes a single T cell receptor beta chain. Its antigen is not yet known. At one end the junction does not follow the germline gene, possibly because of a read error. The library relied on the immunoSEQ multiplex PCR assay. Imported from immuneACCESS, the table was reduced by TCRdb to in-frame sequences with V and J called. These copies leave out some clones; in studies compared against another copy, an unresolved V gene accounts for under half, and the cause of the remainder is not known. This sample comprises 70,000 to 100,000 clones, approximately 83% of them detected only once. The top ten clonotypes cover 2% to 2.5% of the sample. The study tested focal radiation therapy combined with CTLA-4 blockade (ipilimumab) in patients with chemo-refractory metastatic non-small-cell lung cancer. The record originates from a study of radiotherapy plus CTLA-4 blockade in lung cancer (dated by TCRdb to 2016 to 2019). About the investigation overall: Among enrolled patients, 18% had an objective response and 31% reached disease control.

Paper-wide results and their limitations: After treatment with radiotherapy and ipilimumab, TCR clones that originated in tumors expanded in peripheral blood. Early dynamic changes in blood T cell clones, together with increased serum interferon-beta after radiation, were reported as the strongest predictors of response.

This TCR came from a human donor with non-small cell lung cancer who had a partial response to radiotherapy plus ipilimumab. Sequencing used peripheral blood, obtained from a patient treated with radiotherapy plus ipilimumab.

The CDR3 amino acid sequence is: CVSSLSSDTQYF. The base sequence is TGCGTCAGCAGCTTATCCTCAGATACGCAGTATTTT. The chain joins TRBV5-1 to TRBJ2-3; the D gene is unclear. The germline V gene supplies CDR1 SGHRS and CDR2 YFSETQ. The CDR3 covers 12 residues, taking in both the cysteine and the phenylalanine. Solely the CDR3 DNA is kept, with 36 bases framed from the first base.